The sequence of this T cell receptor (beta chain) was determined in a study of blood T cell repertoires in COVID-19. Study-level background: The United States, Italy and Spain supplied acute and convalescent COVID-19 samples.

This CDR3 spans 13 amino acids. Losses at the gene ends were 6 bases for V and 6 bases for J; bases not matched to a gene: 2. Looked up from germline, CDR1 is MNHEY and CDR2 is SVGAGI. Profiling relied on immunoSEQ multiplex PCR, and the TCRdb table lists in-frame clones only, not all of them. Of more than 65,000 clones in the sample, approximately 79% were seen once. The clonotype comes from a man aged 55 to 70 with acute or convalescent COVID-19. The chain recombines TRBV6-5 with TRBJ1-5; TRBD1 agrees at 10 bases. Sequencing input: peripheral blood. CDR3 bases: TGTGCCAGCAGCGGACAGGGGGTTCAGCCCCAGCATTTT. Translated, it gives CASSGQGVQPQHF.